The T cell receptor beta chain described here comes from a study of cytomegalovirus exposure and HLA in healthy donors. As for this clone: Its antigen is unidentified.

Germline-derived CDR1 and CDR2 are ENHRY and SYGVKD. CDR3 length: 16 residues. J gave up 3 bases and V 5 bases, and 3 bases lay outside the gene matches. The PCR employed 60 Vbeta primers together with 13 Jbeta primers. Here immunoSEQ multiplex PCR was the method, and the copy in TCRdb shows in-frame clones only, minus some. The sample has hundreds of thousands of clones, roughly 70% seen once. Study outcomes and limitations: For most TCR sequences rarity was the rule, although some public TCRs occurred in many donors.

The sample was PBMCs. This clonotype was sampled from a female donor in good health and CMV-seronegative. The chain is built from TRBV10-3 and TRBJ2-3, with TRBD2 matching over 15 bases. CDR3 nucleotides: TGTGCCATCAGTCCGGGACTAGCGGGAGGAACAGATACGCAGTATTTT. Protein sequence: CAISPGLAGGTDTQYF.